The rows below give T cell receptor beta chains drawn from one sample of a study of T-cell memory formation after mild COVID-19. TCRdb ran MiXCR on the 5' RACE reads and lists one entry per CDR3 protein. There are 430,000 or so distinct CDR3 sequences in the sample; around 25% occur only once, and about an eighth lies in the top ten. Sequencing was done on a sample of PBMCs or a T cell subset sorted from them (not recorded which). All receptors derive from an adult woman who had mild COVID-19 (a few samples of this study predate the infection). Cell type and time point are not known. CDR3s include the opening cysteine and the closing phenylalanine or tryptophan. D genes are given only for firm matches.

D gene,V gene,CDR3 protein
TRBD2,TRBV10-3,CAISEGEAGGGETQYF
TRBD1,TRBV12-3/TRBV12-4,CASSGTGFPFF
TRBD2,TRBV20-1,CSAREGGPMDSYNEQFF
NA,TRBV5-1,CASSLAGGAQTEAFF
NA,TRBV5-5,CASSTKIGVGTEAFF
NA,TRBV29-1,CSVGASPWDEQYF
NA,TRBV4-3,CASSQSEGYEQYF
TRBD2,TRBV5-6,CASSLLPSGHTGELFF
NA,TRBV10-3,CAISLQPYEQYF
TRBD1,TRBV5-1,CASSLGPGGKGNTIYF
TRBD2,TRBV10-3,CAISPGLAGVDTQYF
NA,TRBV25-1,CASSPQGTVSEQYF
NA,TRBV6-1,CASSDNEQYF
TRBD2,TRBV10-3,CAISGGPDNEQFF
TRBD1,TRBV5-1,CASSFQGANYNEQFF
NA,TRBV24-1,CATSDFLAGSYNEQFF
TRBD1,TRBV24-1,CATSRGQGTYEQYF
TRBD2,TRBV2,CASRRVQGRRLAGPNEQFF
TRBD1,TRBV5-5,CASSHIGTGVRMNTEAFF
NA,TRBV11-2,CASSLSGVSGRAGNTIYF
NA,TRBV7-9,CASGVSGDTQYF
TRBD1,TRBV7-9,CASSSRTGEPYEQYF
TRBD2,TRBV25-1,CASARAGSGNEQFF
NA,TRBV20-1,CSARVRGFSYNSPLHF
TRBD2,TRBV20-1,CSAPQRASGKNEQFF
TRBD1,TRBV7-9,CASSPSGTGDADTQYF
NA,TRBV29-1,CSVLWTTADGYTF
TRBD1,TRBV7-2,CASSTSGGVLGYTF
NA,TRBV9,CASSGALGANTEAFF
TRBD2,TRBV5-4,CASSGSGRMNEQFF
TRBD2,TRBV11-2,CASSVQGTSGGDTQYF
TRBD1,TRBV7-6,CASSRTGGYETQYF
NA,TRBV14,CASSQERGWDEQFF
NA,TRBV3-1,CASSQGREGETQYF
TRBD2,TRBV3-1,CASSRTLAAPGTQYF
TRBD1,TRBV18,CASSPATGGYTF
TRBD2,TRBV20-1,CSVGATSGKYEQYF
NA,TRBV7-6,CASSLGSGAVYEQYF
NA,TRBV7-2,CASSLRRAPGDTQYF
TRBD1,TRBV29-1,CSTQDRGDSYEQYF
TRBD2,TRBV24-1,CATSDSTSGRIVTQYF
NA,TRBV19,CASSMGGGTEAFF
NA,TRBV29-1,CSVGTPSSYNEQFF
TRBD2,TRBV6-5,CASSPLSGGEETQYF
TRBD1,TRBV6-5,CASSYGGGGVKSPLHF
NA,TRBV6-6,CASSYESRDTQYF
NA,TRBV5-1,CASQEGTEAFF
NA,TRBV6-5,CASRGTRRNEQFF
TRBD2,TRBV12-3/TRBV12-4,CASSPDGGSSIHEQFF
NA,TRBV6-6,CASRFTTNEKLFF
NA,TRBV6-5,CASRAGAGNTIYF
NA,TRBV5-4,CASTFGESYTEAFF
NA,TRBV24-1,CATSAERVGEQYF
NA,TRBV7-9,CASSPWDSNQPQHF
NA,TRBV27,CASSHGISYEQYF
TRBD1,TRBV20-1,CSALGQGLDYGYTF
NA,TRBV25-1,CASNLGTVSFF
NA,TRBV24-1,CATSDPDPPFGELFF
NA,TRBV7-9,CASSLYAARRTGELFF
NA,TRBV4-2,CASSLPGAGIGGTDTQYF